The rows below give T cell receptor beta chains drawn from one sample of a study of neoadjuvant anti-PD-1 for oral cavity cancer. Produced via immunoSEQ multiplex PCR; TCRdb's table is partial and in-frame only. This sample has about 37,000 clones, with over 30% found just once. The source was tumor tissue, collected after nivolumab (anti-PD-1) treatment. The source of these receptors is a person aged 35-79 years with oral cavity squamous cell carcinoma. Both conserved end residues are part of each CDR3. A D gene is named only where the DNA matches it firmly. Clone size is shown for a subset of rows, as once, few, many or a class of expanded clone.

CDR3aa	CDR3nt	j_gene	d_gene	len	v_gene	abundance
CASSRADLARQETQYF	TGTGCCAGCTCCCGGGCTGACCTCGCCCGTCAAGAGACCCAGTACTTC	TRBJ2-5	NA	16	TRBV18	NA
CASSVMGNEQFF	TGTGCCAGCAGCGTAATGGGGAATGAGCAGTTCTTC	TRBJ2-1	NA	12	TRBV9	NA
CASSLRGDETQYF	TGCGCCAGCAGCTTGAGGGGGGATGAGACCCAGTACTTC	TRBJ2-5	NA	13	TRBV5-1	NA
CASSLEGTGYNEQFF	TGCGCCAGCAGCTTGGAGGGGACGGGATACAATGAGCAGTTCTTC	TRBJ2-1	NA	15	TRBV5-1	few
CASSRTSGGRETQYF	TGTGCCAGCAGCCGGACTAGCGGGGGTAGGGAGACCCAGTACTTC	TRBJ2-5	TRBD2	15	TRBV5-6	once
CASGRDRGSLEQYF	TGCGCCAGCGGCCGGGACAGGGGTTCGCTCGAGCAGTACTTC	TRBJ2-7	TRBD1	14	TRBV10-2	few
CASGVYSNQPQHF	TGTGCCAGTGGGGTTTATAGCAATCAGCCCCAGCATTTT	TRBJ1-5	NA	13	TRBV6-1	few
CASSLAGGGQPQHF	TGTGCCAGCAGCTTGGCCGGCGGTGGTCAGCCCCAGCATTTT	TRBJ1-5	NA	14	TRBV5-4	NA
CASSLRQSYEQYF	TGCGCCAGCAGCCTTCGTCAGTCCTACGAGCAGTACTTC	TRBJ2-7	NA	13	TRBV4-1	few
CASSFPGPNQPQHF	TGTGCCAGCAGTTTCCCAGGACCCAATCAGCCCCAGCATTTT	TRBJ1-5	NA	14	TRBV27	NA
CASSNQGTGELFF	TGTGCCAGCTCTAACCAGGGGACCGGGGAGCTGTTTTTT	TRBJ2-2	NA	13	TRBV27	NA
CAWSGRANQPQHF	TGTGCCTGGAGTGGACGGGCGAATCAGCCCCAGCATTTT	TRBJ1-5	NA	13	TRBV30	few
CASSRTLNTEAFF	TGTGCCAGCAGTCGGACGTTGAACACTGAAGCTTTCTTT	TRBJ1-1	NA	13	TRBV28	NA
CASRAAGGNTGELFF	TGTGCCAGCAGAGCGGCGGGGGGAAACACCGGGGAGCTGTTTTTT	TRBJ2-2	TRBD2	15	TRBV7-3	NA
CASSHGTGASYGYTF	TGTGCCAGCAGCCACGGGACAGGGGCTTCCTATGGCTACACCTTC	TRBJ1-2	TRBD1	15	TRBV13	many
CASSPRQGPSNYGYTF	TGTGCCAGCTCACCTCGACAGGGTCCCTCTAACTATGGCTACACCTTC	TRBJ1-2	TRBD1	16	TRBV18	once
CASSVLAGRDEQFF	TGTGCCAGCAGTGTCCTAGCGGGAAGGGATGAGCAGTTCTTC	TRBJ2-1	TRBD2	14	TRBV2	few
CASGMVGTNYGYTF	TGTGCCAGCGGTATGGTCGGAACTAACTATGGCTACACCTTC	TRBJ1-2	NA	14	TRBV7-8	NA
CASRSRTDYQETQYF	TGTGCCAGCAGGAGTAGGACAGACTACCAAGAGACCCAGTACTTC	TRBJ2-5	NA	15	TRBV7-9	few
CASSLEGIGGVYEQYF	TGCGCCAGCAGCTTGGAGGGAATCGGGGGAGTCTACGAGCAGTACTTC	TRBJ2-7	NA	16	TRBV5-1	NA
CASSLEAGGLDTQYF	TGTGCCAGCAGCTTAGAGGCGGGGGGCTTAGATACGCAGTATTTT	TRBJ2-3	TRBD2	15	TRBV7-2	NA
CASSRRDSLNSPLHF	TGTGCCAGCAGCCGCCGGGACAGCCTTAATTCACCCCTCCACTTT	TRBJ1-6	TRBD1	15	TRBV4-2	few
CASSKGEDRAGPYGTHQPQHF	TGTGCCAGCAGCAAAGGGGAGGACAGGGCAGGCCCTTATGGGACTCATCAGCCCCAGCATTTT	TRBJ1-5	NA	21	TRBV21-1	NA
CASRSGEVVTGELFF	TGTGCCAGCAGAAGCGGTGAAGTGGTCACCGGGGAGCTGTTTTTT	TRBJ2-2	NA	15	TRBV6-6	few
CASRIAGGSSYNEQFF	TGTGCCAGCCGAATAGCGGGAGGGAGCTCCTACAATGAGCAGTTCTTC	TRBJ2-1	TRBD2	16	TRBV27	many
CASSPNQYFPYGYTF	TGTGCCAGCAGCCCAAATCAGTATTTCCCCTATGGCTACACCTTC	TRBJ1-2	NA	15	TRBV27	NA
CASSPKASGRFYEQYF	TGTGCCAGCAGTCCAAAGGCTAGCGGGAGGTTCTACGAGCAGTACTTC	TRBJ2-7	TRBD2	16	TRBV27	few
CASSLYRTVASSYNEQFF	TGTGCCAGCAGCTTATACCGGACAGTCGCTAGCTCCTACAATGAGCAGTTCTTC	TRBJ2-1	NA	18	TRBV11-2	few
CASSVRPGADTQYF	TGTGCCAGCAGCGTACGACCAGGGGCAGATACGCAGTATTTT	TRBJ2-3	NA	14	TRBV9	NA
CASSFRDRAGGYTF	TGTGCCAGCAGCTTTAGGGACAGGGCAGGAGGCTACACCTTC	TRBJ1-2	TRBD1	14	TRBV5-6	NA
CASSFAGGPVGEQYF	TGTGCCAGCAGCTTTGCCGGGGGGCCGGTGGGGGAGCAGTACTTC	TRBJ2-7	NA	15	TRBV7-2	NA
CASSLGPRLETQYF	TGTGCCAGCAGCTTGGGCCCGCGACTCGAGACCCAGTACTTC	TRBJ2-5	NA	14	TRBV5-4	few
CASSQLAGGPNTGELFF	TGTGCCAGCAGCCAACTAGCGGGAGGGCCGAACACCGGGGAGCTGTTTTTT	TRBJ2-2	TRBD2	17	TRBV7-6	medium-sized
CASSPTSLAGGLEQFF	TGTGCCAGCAGCCCTACCTCACTAGCGGGAGGGCTTGAGCAGTTCTTC	TRBJ2-1	TRBD2	16	TRBV14	NA
CASSQDSRVAGGAEQFF	TGCGCCAGCAGCCAAGATAGTAGGGTAGCGGGGGGGGCTGAGCAGTTCTTC	TRBJ2-1	TRBD2	17	TRBV4-1	NA
CASSSTPGDYTEAFF	TGTGCCAGCAGCTCAACCCCCGGGGACTACACTGAAGCTTTCTTT	TRBJ1-1	NA	15	TRBV13	few
CASRLDPNYEQYF	TGTGCCAGCAGACTAGACCCGAACTACGAGCAGTACTTC	TRBJ2-7	NA	13	TRBV6-6	NA
CASSEQQPTEKLFF	TGCGCCAGCAGCGAACAACAGCCGACGGAAAAACTGTTTTTT	TRBJ1-4	NA	14	TRBV5-1	NA
CAWSVSISNQPQHF	TGTGCCTGGAGTGTATCGATTAGCAATCAGCCCCAGCATTTT	TRBJ1-5	NA	14	TRBV30	NA
CASSIEGSGRDEQYF	TGTGCCAGTAGTATAGAAGGTAGCGGGAGAGATGAGCAGTACTTC	TRBJ2-7	TRBD2	15	TRBV19	few
CASSGAASNYGYTF	TGTGCCAGTAGTGGGGCAGCTTCTAACTATGGCTACACCTTC	TRBJ1-2	NA	14	TRBV19	many
CASSEEGNANYGYTF	TGCGCCAGCAGTGAAGAAGGCAACGCTAACTATGGCTACACCTTC	TRBJ1-2	NA	15	TRBV10-2	few
CASSQGYSSEQYF	TGTGCCAGCAGTCAGGGGTATAGCAGCGAGCAGTACTTC	TRBJ2-7	NA	13	TRBV7-3	few
CASSREGPGIGANVLTF	TGTGCCAGCAGCCGCGAGGGACCGGGCATTGGGGCCAACGTCCTGACTTTC	TRBJ2-6	NA	17	TRBV4-2	medium-sized
CASSSPNTDTQYF	TGTGCCAGCAGTTCGCCCAACACAGATACGCAGTATTTT	TRBJ2-3	NA	13	TRBV28	NA
CASGLVLYEQYF	TGTGCTAGTGGTTTGGTACTCTACGAGCAGTACTTC	TRBJ2-7	NA	12	TRBV12-5	NA
CASSIGTSVGETQYF	TGTGCCAGCAGCATAGGGACTAGCGTAGGGGAGACCCAGTACTTC	TRBJ2-5	TRBD2	15	TRBV7-3	few
CASDAGGRYNEQFF	TGTGCCAGCGATGCAGGGGGCCGCTACAATGAGCAGTTCTTC	TRBJ2-1	TRBD1	14	TRBV18	NA
CASSRQGETQYF	TGTGCCAGCAGCCGACAGGGAGAGACCCAGTACTTC	TRBJ2-5	TRBD1	12	TRBV11-2	few
CASSLGLSSGRVGNEQFF	TGTGCCAGCAGCTTGGGGTTGTCTAGCGGGAGGGTGGGCAATGAGCAGTTCTTC	TRBJ2-1	TRBD2	18	TRBV11-2	NA
CASSLESGAGGYTF	TGTGCCAGCAGCTTGGAATCGGGGGCCGGGGGCTACACCTTC	TRBJ1-2	NA	14	TRBV7-9	few
CAWGRGGQADTQYF	TGTGCCTGGGGACGCGGGGGCCAGGCAGATACGCAGTATTTT	TRBJ2-3	NA	14	TRBV30	NA
CASSYGLAGKSTDTQYF	TGTGCCAGCAGTTACGGACTAGCGGGGAAAAGCACAGATACGCAGTATTTT	TRBJ2-3	TRBD2	17	TRBV6-7	medium-sized
CASSQERTGPYEQYF	TGCGCCAGCAGCCAAGAGAGGACAGGGCCCTACGAGCAGTACTTC	TRBJ2-7	TRBD1	15	TRBV4-1	NA
CSVEMEENQPQHF	TGCAGCGTTGAAATGGAGGAGAATCAGCCCCAGCATTTT	TRBJ1-5	NA	13	TRBV29-1	many
CASSLGREPHGGYTF	TGTGCCAGCAGCTTAGGACGAGAGCCTCATGGTGGCTACACCTTC	TRBJ1-2	NA	15	TRBV13	few